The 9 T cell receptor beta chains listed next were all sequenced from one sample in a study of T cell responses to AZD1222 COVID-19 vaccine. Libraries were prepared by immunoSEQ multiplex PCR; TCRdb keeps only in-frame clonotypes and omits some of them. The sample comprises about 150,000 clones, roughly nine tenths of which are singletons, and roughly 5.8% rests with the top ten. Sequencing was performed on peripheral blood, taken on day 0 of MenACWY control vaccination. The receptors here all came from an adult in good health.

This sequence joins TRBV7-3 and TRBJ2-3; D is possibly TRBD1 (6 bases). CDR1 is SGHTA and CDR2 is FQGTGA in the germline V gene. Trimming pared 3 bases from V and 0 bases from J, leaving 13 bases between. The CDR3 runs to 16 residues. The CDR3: CASSFGGETSTDTQYF. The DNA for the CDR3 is TGTGCCAGCAGCTTTGGGGGCGAAACTAGCACAGATACGCAGTATTTT.

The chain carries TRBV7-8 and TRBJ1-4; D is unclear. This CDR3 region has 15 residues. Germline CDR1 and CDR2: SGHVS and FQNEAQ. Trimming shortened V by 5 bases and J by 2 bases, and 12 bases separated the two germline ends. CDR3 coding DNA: TGTGCCAGCAGCGCAACCCGGGTTACTAATGAAAAACTGTTTTTT. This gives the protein CASSATRVTNEKLFF.

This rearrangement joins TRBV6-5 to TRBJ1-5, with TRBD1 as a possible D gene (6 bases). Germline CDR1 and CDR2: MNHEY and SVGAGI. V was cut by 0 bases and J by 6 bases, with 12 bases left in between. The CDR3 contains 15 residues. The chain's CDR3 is CASSYSRAGVQPQHF. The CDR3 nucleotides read TGTGCCAGCAGTTACTCGAGGGCAGGGGTTCAGCCCCAGCATTTT.

The CDR3: CASQLQDGEKLFF. Written as DNA, the CDR3 is TGTGCCAGCCAACTCCAAGACGGGGAAAAACTGTTTTTT. This rearrangement joins TRBV18 to TRBJ1-4; D unclear. CDR3 length: 13 residues. Germline V gives CDR1 KGHSH, CDR2 LQKENI. Between the trimmed V and J ends, which lost 8 bases and 8 bases, there was a span of 15 bases.

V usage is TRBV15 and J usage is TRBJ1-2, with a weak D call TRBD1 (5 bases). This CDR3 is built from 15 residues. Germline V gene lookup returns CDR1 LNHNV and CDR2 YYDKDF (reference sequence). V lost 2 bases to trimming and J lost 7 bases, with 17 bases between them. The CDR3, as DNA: TGTGCCACCAGCAGATTACGAGGGGAGGAGGCTGGCTACACCTTC. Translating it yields CATSRLRGEEAGYTF.

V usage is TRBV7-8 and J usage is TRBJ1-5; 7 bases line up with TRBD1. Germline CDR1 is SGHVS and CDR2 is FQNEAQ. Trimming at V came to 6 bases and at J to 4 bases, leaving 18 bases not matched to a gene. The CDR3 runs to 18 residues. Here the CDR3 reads CASRPLPLGQYLNQPQHF. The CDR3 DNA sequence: TGTGCCAGCAGACCACTGCCCCTGGGACAGTATCTGAATCAGCCCCAGCATTTT.

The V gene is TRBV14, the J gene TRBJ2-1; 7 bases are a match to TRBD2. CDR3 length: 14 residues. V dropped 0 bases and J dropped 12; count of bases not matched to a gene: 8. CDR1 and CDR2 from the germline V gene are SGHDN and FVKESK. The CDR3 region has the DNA TGTGCCAGCAGCCAAGAGGGGCGGGAGATGGCGCAGTTCTTC. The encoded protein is CASSQEGREMAQFF.

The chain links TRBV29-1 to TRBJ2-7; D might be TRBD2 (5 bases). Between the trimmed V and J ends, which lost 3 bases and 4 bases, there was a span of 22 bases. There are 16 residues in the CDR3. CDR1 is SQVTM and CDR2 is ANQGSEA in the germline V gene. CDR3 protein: CSVEWAPVPGSYEQYV. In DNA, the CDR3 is TGCAGCGTTGAGTGGGCCCCAGTACCGGGATCATACGAGCAGTACGTC.

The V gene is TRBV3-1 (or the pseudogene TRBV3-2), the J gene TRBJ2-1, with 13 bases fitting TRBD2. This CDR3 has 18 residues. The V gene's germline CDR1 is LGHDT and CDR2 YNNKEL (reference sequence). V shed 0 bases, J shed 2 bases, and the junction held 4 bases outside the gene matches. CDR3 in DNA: TGTGCCAGCAGCCAAGATTCACTAGCGGGGGGGCCCTACAATGAGCAGTTCTTC. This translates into CASSQDSLAGGPYNEQFF.